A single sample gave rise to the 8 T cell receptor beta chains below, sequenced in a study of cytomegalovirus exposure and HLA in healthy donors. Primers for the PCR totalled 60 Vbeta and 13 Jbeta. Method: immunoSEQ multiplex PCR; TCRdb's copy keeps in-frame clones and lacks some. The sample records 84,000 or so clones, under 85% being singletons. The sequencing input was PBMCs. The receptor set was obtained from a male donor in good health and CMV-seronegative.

The CDR3 sequence is CAWSQTVGSYEQYF. The CDR3 DNA is TGTGCCTGGAGTCAAACAGTCGGTTCTTACGAGCAGTACTTC. The V gene is TRBV30, the J gene TRBJ2-7, with unresolved D. Germline assignment: CDR1 GTSNPN and CDR2 SVGIG (reference sequence). The CDR3 spans 14 residues. With 2 bases removed from V and 4 bases from J, the gap between germline ends came to 15 bases.

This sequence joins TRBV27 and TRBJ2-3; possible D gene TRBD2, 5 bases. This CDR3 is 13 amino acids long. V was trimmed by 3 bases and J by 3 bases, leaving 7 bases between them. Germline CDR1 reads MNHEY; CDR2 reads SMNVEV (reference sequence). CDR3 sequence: CASSFRETDTQYF. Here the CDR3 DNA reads TGTGCCAGCAGTTTTAGGGAGACAGATACGCAGTATTTT.

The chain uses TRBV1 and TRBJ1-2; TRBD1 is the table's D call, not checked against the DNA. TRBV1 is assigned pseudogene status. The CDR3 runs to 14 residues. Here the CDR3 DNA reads TGCACCAGCAGCCTACCAGCGCAGGGGGCATGCTACACCTTC. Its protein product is CTSSLPAQGACYTF.

Here the CDR3 reads CASSGAGSGEETQYF. CDR3 nucleotide sequence: TGCGCCAGCAGTGGGGCCGGTTCGGGGGAAGAGACCCAGTACTTC. The V gene is TRBV10-1, the J gene TRBJ2-5, with a possible D match to TRBD2 (6 bases). Between the trimmed V and J ends, which lost 4 bases and 3 bases, there was a span of 15 bases. Germline V lookup: CDR1 WNHNN, CDR2 SYGVQD (reference sequence). CDR3 length: 15 amino acids.

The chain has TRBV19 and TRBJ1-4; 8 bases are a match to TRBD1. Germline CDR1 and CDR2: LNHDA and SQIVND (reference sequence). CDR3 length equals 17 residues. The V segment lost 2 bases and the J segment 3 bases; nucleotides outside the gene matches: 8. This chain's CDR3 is CASSIMRRDRPNEKLFF. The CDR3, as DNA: TGTGCCAGTAGTATAATGCGTCGGGACAGGCCTAATGAAAAACTGTTTTTT.

CDR3 loop: CASSWATPYGYTF. The DNA for the CDR3 is TGTGCCAGCAGCTGGGCAACCCCCTATGGCTACACCTTC. This chain connects TRBV7-9 to TRBJ1-2; D is unresolved. The CDR3 sequence is 13 residues long. Germline V gene data show CDR1 as SEHNR and CDR2 as FQNEAQ (reference sequence). Trimming left V 4 bases short and J 4 bases short, with 10 bases between.

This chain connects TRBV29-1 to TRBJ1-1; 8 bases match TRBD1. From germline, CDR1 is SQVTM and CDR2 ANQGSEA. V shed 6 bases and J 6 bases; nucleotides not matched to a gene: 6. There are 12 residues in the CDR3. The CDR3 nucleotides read TGCAGCGTCGACAGGGGAGGGGCTGAAGCTTTCTTT. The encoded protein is CSVDRGGAEAFF. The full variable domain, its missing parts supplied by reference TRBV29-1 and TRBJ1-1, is SAVISQKPSRDICQRGTSLTIQCQVDSQVTMMFWYRQQPGQSLTLIATANQGSEATYESGFVIDKFPISRPNLTFSTLTVSNMSPEDSSIYLCSVDRGGAEAFFGQGTRLTVV.

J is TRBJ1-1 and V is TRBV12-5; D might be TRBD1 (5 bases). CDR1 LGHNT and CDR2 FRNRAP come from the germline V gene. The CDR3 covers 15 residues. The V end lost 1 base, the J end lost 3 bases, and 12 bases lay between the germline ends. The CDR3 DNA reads TGTGCTAGTGGTTTGGCTGTGTCGGGGGACACTGAAGCTTTCTTT. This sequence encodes CASGLAVSGDTEAFF.